These T cell receptor beta chains were read from a single sample in a study of blood T cell repertoires in COVID-19. The data were produced by immunoSEQ multiplex PCR, yet TCRdb's version contains in-frame clones alone and is incomplete. The sample has 72,000 or so clones; 86% are singletons. The sequenced material came from peripheral blood. These receptors were collected from a woman aged 55-70 years with acute or convalescent COVID-19. Both conserved end residues are part of each CDR3. Some rows have no size entry. The others give once, few or many, or a class for an expanded clone.

V gene,J gene,clone size,CDR3 protein
TRBV5-4,TRBJ2-7,NA,CASSFETAYEQYF
TRBV11-2,TRBJ2-3,NA,CASSLALGADTQYF
TRBV2,TRBJ1-2,NA,CASRGRGQANYGYTF
TRBV7-2,TRBJ2-1,once,CASSFWTSGGGSYNEQFF
TRBV19,TRBJ1-5,NA,CASSGAGARDQPQHF
TRBV6-5,TRBJ1-6,NA,CASRGQGNSPLHF
TRBV19,TRBJ2-5,NA,CASSTRLAGGRETQYF
TRBV6-5,TRBJ2-5,once,CASSRTGEETQYF
TRBV19,TRBJ1-2,few,CASSSRDRVIRGYTF
TRBV7-3,TRBJ2-7,NA,CASSDAASYEQYF
TRBV21-1,TRBJ2-3,NA,CASSKDERRGRTDTQYF
TRBV19,TRBJ2-4,NA,CASNPTQGLAKNIQYF
TRBV30,TRBJ1-2,NA,CAWSVGGKGYTF
TRBV4-2,TRBJ1-5,NA,CASSQGSGYREPQHF
TRBV7-2,TRBJ1-4,NA,CASSFGVLSSTNEKLFF
TRBV12-5,TRBJ2-2,NA,CASGRSGGTGELFF
TRBV19,TRBJ1-4,once,CASSWQINEKLFF
TRBV4-2,TRBJ2-5,once,CASSRSGETQYF
TRBV4-1,TRBJ2-3,NA,CASSPIAGSQYF
TRBV6-1,TRBJ2-5,NA,CASSEADLGDRGLYETQYF
TRBV5-1,TRBJ2-5,NA,CASSVKGGETQYF
TRBV6-5,TRBJ1-2,NA,CASRDRGSGYGYTF
TRBV7-3,TRBJ2-1,NA,CASSLLAGGPYNEQFF
TRBV19,TRBJ1-1,NA,CASKESLDRIRTEAFF
TRBV23-1,TRBJ1-4,NA,CASSQSFGEKLFF
TRBV7-9,TRBJ1-1,few,CASSLNGRGPEAFF